The T cell receptor beta chain described here comes from a study of blood T cell repertoires in COVID-19 (dated by TCRdb to the early 2020s). About the study as a whole: Collaborator samples came from the United States, Italy and Spain and covered acute and convalescent phases of COVID-19. The prospective study material was composed of cDNA or gDNA derived from T cells, B-cell-depleted T cells, or PBMCs. The dataset comprised deeply sampled blood TCRbeta repertoires from subjects exposed to, actively infected with, or recovered from COVID-19. The repertoires were released in a freely available public database meant as a resource for research on the immune response to SARS-CoV-2. The samples were drawn from two sources: the first 160 participants of the ongoing ImmuneRACE study, and 1,200 or so subjects contributed by 6 global collaborators. The sample metadata nearly always contained a de-identified subject ID, COVID-19 status, age in years and sex. Where available, HLA class I and class II types were taken from metadata supplied by the sample provider and were not determined by assay-based typing.

TCRbeta CDR3 regions were amplified from genomic DNA using the immunoSEQ Assay, a bias-controlled multiplex PCR. The paper's data handling went like this. The number of nucleated cells in each sample was estimated from the amplification of reference gene primers within the assay. To quantify the absolute abundance of each unique TCRbeta CDR3 rearrangement, sequence reads were collapsed and filtered. Productive Simpson clonality was computed per sample as the square root of Simpson's diversity index over productive rearrangements. Drawn from immuneACCESS, this table holds only the in-frame rearrangements with V and J called that TCRdb kept. Clones are partly lost; checked studies trace under half to an unresolved V gene and leave the rest unexplained. The V and J calls and clone size are taken from that table; D and trimming were inferred from the DNA. This sample gives some 100,000 clones in total; around four fifths of them show up just once. The top ten clonotypes cover around a sixth of the sample.

Each collaborating institution followed its own protocols to collect whole blood in K2EDTA tubes. For TCRbeta analysis, collaborator samples were shipped as frozen whole blood, as isolated PBMCs, or as DNA extracted from either sample type. What the study reported, not specific to this receptor: The quantity of clinical and demographic metadata differed by source and by participant and was supplied without curation.

The junction carries 10 bases between V and J, which are trimmed by 6 bases and 5 bases respectively. The germline V gene provides CDR1 SQVTM and CDR2 ANQGSEA. CDR3 length: 12 amino acids, cysteine to phenylalanine. Kept here is only the CDR3 DNA, which spans 36 bases and is read in frame from base 1. On this clone: Which antigen it targets is not known. No quality values exist for individual bases; no much larger clone is one base distant.

The origin of this receptor is a woman aged 60-75 years with acute or convalescent COVID-19. Sequencing was carried out using peripheral blood. The rearranged chain carries TRBV29-1 and TRBJ2-2, with a weak D call of TRBD1 (6 bases match). CDR3 loop: CSVNRATGELFF. The DNA is as follows: TGCAGCGTGAACAGGGCGACCGGGGAGCTGTTTTTT.